The clone carrying this TCR beta chain was observed a handful of times. Its specificity is not known. The source of the sample is a study of T cells after yellow fever vaccination. Overall study results and limits: A large majority of primary-vaccination clones showed up again after the booster (just under 97% CD4, around 90% CD8).

TCRdb re-called the 5' RACE reads with MiXCR, one entry per CDR3 protein. The table records around 320,000 distinct CDR3 sequences, about 10% of them present only once. The germline V gene has CDR1 SQVTM and CDR2 ANQGSEA. The CDR3 runs to 16 residues. V dropped 5 bases and J dropped 0; count of bases not matched to a gene: 5. Sequenced here: CD4+ T cells sorted from PBMCs, sampled 5 days after the yellow fever booster vaccination. This sequence joins TRBV29-1 and TRBJ2-3; 13 nucleotides align to TRBD2. The clonotype originates from a man between 18 and 29 years old who received the YFV17D yellow fever vaccine. In DNA form, the CDR3 reads TGCAGCGTTAAAGGGACTAGCGGGGATAGCACAGATACGCAGTATTTT. It codes for CSVKGTSGDSTDTQYF.